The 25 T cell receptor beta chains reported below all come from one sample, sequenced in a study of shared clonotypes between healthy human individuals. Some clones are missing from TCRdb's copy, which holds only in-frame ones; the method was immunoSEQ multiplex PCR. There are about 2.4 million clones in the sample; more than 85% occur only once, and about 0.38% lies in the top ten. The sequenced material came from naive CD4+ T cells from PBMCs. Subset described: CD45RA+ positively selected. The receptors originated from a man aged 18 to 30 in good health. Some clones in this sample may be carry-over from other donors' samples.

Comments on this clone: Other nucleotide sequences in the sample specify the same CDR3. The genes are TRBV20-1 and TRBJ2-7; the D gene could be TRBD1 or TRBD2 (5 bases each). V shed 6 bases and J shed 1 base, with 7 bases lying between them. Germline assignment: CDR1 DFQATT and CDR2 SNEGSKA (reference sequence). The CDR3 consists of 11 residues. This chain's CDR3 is CSAGDSYEQYF. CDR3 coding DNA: TGCAGTGCGGGGGATTCCTACGAGCAGTACTTC.

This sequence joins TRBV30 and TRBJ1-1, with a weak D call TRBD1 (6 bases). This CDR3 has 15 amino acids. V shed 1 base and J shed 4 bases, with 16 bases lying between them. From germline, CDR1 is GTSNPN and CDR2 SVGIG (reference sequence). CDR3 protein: CAWSAAGAKATEAFF. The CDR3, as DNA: TGTGCCTGGAGTGCTGCAGGGGCTAAGGCCACTGAAGCTTTCTTT.

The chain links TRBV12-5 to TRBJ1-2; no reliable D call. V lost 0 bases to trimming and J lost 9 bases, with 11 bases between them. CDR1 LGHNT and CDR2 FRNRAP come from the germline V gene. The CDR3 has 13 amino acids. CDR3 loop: CASGLVPEGSYTF. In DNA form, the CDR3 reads TGTGCTAGTGGTTTGGTACCAGAGGGTAGCTACACCTTC.

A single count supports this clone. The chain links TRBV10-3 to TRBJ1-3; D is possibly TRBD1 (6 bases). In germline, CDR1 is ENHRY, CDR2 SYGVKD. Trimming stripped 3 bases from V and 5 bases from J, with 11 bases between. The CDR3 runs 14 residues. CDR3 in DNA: TGTGCCATCAGTGAATCAGGGGAGCGAAACACCATATATTTT. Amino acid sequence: CAISESGERNTIYF.

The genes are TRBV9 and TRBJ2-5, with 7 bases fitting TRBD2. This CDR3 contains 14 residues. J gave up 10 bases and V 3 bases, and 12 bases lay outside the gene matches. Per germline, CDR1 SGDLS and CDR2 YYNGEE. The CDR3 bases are TGTGCCAGCAGCGCGAGGGACTACGGGACTAACCAGTACTTC. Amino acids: CASSARDYGTNQYF.

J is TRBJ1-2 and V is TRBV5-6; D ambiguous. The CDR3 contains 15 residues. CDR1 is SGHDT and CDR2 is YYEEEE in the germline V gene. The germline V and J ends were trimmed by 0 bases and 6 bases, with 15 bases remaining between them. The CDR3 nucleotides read TGTGCCAGCAGCTTGGCTTCCAGATCCACAAATGGCTACACCTTC. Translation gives CASSLASRSTNGYTF.

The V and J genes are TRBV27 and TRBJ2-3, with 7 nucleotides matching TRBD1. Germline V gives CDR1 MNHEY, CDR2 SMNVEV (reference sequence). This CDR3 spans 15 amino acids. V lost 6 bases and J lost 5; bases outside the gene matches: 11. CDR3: CASRIRGRKIDTQYF. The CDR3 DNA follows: TGTGCCAGCAGAATAAGGGGGCGCAAGATAGATACGCAGTATTTT.

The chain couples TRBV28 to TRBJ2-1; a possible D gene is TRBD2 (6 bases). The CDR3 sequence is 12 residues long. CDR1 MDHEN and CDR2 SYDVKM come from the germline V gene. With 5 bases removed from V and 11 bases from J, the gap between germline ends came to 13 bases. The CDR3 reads CASSPPSVKQFF. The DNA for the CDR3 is TGTGCCAGCAGTCCCCCTAGCGTTAAGCAGTTCTTC.

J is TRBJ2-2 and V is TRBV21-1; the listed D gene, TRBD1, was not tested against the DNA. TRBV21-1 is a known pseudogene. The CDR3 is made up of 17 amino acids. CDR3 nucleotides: TGTGCCAGCCAAGTGGTCAGGGGGAAATCGAACACCGGGGAGCTGTTTTTT. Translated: CASQVVRGKSNTGELFF.

The CDR3 DNA reads TGTGCCATCAGTGGGGCGGGAAACAATGAGCAGTTCTTC. Its protein product is CAISGAGNNEQFF. J is TRBJ2-1 and V is TRBV10-3, with D possibly TRBD2 on 6 matching bases. The V and J ends lost 4 bases and 5 bases respectively, with 9 bases between them. The germline V gene has CDR1 ENHRY and CDR2 SYGVKD. The CDR3 covers 13 residues.

The CDR3 loop is CASSLRTGMYSNQPQHF. The DNA of the CDR3 is TGTGCCAGCAGCTTAAGGACAGGGATGTATAGCAATCAGCCCCAGCATTTT. V usage is TRBV7-2 and J usage is TRBJ1-5; 8 positions match TRBD1. Germline CDR1 SGHTA, CDR2 FQGNSA. J was trimmed by 0 bases and V by 2 bases; bases with no gene match: 6. The CDR3 extends over 17 amino acids.

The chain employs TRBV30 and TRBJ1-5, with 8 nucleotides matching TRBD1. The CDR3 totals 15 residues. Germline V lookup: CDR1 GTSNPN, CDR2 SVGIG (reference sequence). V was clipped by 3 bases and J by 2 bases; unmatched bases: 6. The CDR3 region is CAWRAGGQGNQPQHF. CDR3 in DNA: TGTGCCTGGAGGGCGGGGGGACAGGGCAATCAGCCCCAGCATTTT.

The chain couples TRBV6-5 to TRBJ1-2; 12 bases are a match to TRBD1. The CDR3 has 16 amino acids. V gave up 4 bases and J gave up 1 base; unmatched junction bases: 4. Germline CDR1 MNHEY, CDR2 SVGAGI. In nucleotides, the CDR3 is TGTGCCAGCAGTTGGGGACAGGGGGCGATTAACTATGGCTACACCTTC. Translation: CASSWGQGAINYGYTF.

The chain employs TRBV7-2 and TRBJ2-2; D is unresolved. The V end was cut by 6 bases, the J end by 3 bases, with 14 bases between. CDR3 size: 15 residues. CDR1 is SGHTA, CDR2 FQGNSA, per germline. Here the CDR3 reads CASRPDGLYTGELFF. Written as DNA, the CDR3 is TGTGCCAGCAGGCCAGACGGTCTTTACACCGGGGAGCTGTTTTTT. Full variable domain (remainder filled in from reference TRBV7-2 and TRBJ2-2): GAGVSQSPSNKVTEKGKDVELRCDPISGHTALYWYRQSLGQGLEFLIYFQGNSAPDKSGLPSDRFSAERTGGSVSTLTIQRTQQEDSAVYLCASRPDGLYTGELFFGEGSRLTVL.

CDR3 loop: CASSQGQGGSFRQPQHF. The CDR3 region has the DNA TGTGCCAGCAGCCAGGGACAGGGGGGATCGTTTCGTCAGCCCCAGCATTTT. V is TRBV2 and J is TRBJ1-5; 11 nucleotides match TRBD1. V was pared by 6 bases and J by 6 bases, with 13 bases of the junction left unmatched. The CDR3 loop spans 17 amino acids. Per germline, CDR1 SNHLY and CDR2 FYNNEI.

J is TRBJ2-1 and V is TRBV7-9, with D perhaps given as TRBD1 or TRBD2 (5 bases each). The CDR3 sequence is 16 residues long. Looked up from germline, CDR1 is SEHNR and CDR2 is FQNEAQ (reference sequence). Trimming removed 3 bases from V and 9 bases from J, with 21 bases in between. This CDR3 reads CASSFFEGRRSGEQFF. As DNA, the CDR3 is TGTGCCAGCAGCTTTTTCGAGGGGAGACGTTCAGGTGAGCAGTTCTTC.

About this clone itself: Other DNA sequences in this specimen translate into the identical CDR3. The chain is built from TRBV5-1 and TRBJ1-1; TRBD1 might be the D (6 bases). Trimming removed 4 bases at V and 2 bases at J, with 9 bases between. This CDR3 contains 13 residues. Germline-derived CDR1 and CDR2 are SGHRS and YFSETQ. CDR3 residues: CASSPGANTEAFF. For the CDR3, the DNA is TGCGCCAGCAGCCCAGGGGCTAACACTGAAGCTTTCTTT.

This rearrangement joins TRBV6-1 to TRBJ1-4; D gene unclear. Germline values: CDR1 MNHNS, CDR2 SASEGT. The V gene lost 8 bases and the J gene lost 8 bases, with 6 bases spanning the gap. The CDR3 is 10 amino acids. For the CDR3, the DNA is TGTGCCAGCCTTGGAGAAAAACTGTTTTTT. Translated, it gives CASLGEKLFF.

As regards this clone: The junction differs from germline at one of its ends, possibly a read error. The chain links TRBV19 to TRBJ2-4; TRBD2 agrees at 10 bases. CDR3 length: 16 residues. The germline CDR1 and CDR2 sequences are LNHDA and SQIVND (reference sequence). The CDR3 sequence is CASSINSGRARNIQYF. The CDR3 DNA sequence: TGTGCCAGTAGTATTAACAGCGGGAGGGCCAGAAACATTCAGTACTTC.

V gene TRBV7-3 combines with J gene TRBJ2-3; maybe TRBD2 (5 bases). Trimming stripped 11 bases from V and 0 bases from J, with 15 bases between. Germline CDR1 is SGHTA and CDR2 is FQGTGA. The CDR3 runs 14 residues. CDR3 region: CAPCGRGSTDTQYF. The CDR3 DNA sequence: TGTGCCCCCTGTGGGAGAGGAAGCACAGATACGCAGTATTTT.

CDR3 nucleotide sequence: TGTGCCAGCAGTCTTTCCGGGCCACTCGGAGATACGCAGTATTTT. Its protein product is CASSLSGPLGDTQYF. The chain has TRBV2 and TRBJ2-3; D is unresolved. CDR1 SNHLY and CDR2 FYNNEI come from the germline V gene. Trimming stripped 5 bases from V and 5 bases from J, with 17 bases between. The CDR3 totals 15 residues. The full variable domain, with the rest looked up from reference TRBV2 and TRBJ2-3, is EPEVTQTPSHQVTQMGQEVILRCVPISNHLYFYWYRQILGQKVEFLVSFYNNEISEKSEIFDDQFSVERPDGSNFTLKIRSTKLEDSAMYFCASSLSGPLGDTQYFGPGTRLTVL.

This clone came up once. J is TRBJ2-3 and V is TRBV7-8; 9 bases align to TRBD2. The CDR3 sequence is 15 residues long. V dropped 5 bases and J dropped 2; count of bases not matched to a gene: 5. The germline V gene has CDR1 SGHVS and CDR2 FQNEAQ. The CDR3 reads CASSPLAGITDTQYF. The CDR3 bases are TGTGCCAGCAGCCCCCTAGCGGGGATCACAGATACGCAGTATTTT.

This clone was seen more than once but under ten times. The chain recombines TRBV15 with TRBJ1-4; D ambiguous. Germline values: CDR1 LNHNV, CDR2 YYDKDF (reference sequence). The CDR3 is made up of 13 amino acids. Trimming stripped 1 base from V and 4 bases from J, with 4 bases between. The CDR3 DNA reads TGTGCCACCAGCAGAGCCAGTAATGAAAAACTGTTTTTT. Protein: CATSRASNEKLFF.

The CDR3 spells CACLAVSSYNEQFF. The CDR3 DNA reads TGTGCCTGTTTAGCGGTTAGCTCCTACAATGAGCAGTTCTTC. J is TRBJ2-1 and V is TRBV30; tentative D call: TRBD2 (6 bases). CDR1 is GTSNPN and CDR2 is SVGIG in the germline V gene (reference sequence). This CDR3 has 14 residues. The V and J ends lost 6 bases and 0 bases respectively, with 12 bases between them. The variable domain in full, with the rest retrieved from reference TRBV30 and TRBJ2-1, is SQTIHQWPATLVQPVGSPLSLECTVEGTSNPNLYWYRQAAGRGLQLLFYSVGIGQISSEVPQNLSASRPQDRQFILSSKKLLLSDSGFYLCACLAVSSYNEQFFGPGTRLTVL.

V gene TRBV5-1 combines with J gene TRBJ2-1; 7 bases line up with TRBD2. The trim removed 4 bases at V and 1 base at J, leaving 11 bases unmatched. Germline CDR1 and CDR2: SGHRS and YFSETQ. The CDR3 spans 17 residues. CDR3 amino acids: CASSRFGGEQSYNEQFF. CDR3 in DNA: TGCGCCAGCAGCCGGTTTGGGGGGGAACAGTCCTACAATGAGCAGTTCTTC. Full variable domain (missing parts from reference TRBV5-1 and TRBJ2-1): KAGVTQTPRYLIKTRGQQVTLSCSPISGHRSVSWYQQTPGQGLQFLFEYFSETQRNKGNFPGRFSGRQFSNSRSEMNVSTLELGDSALYLCASSRFGGEQSYNEQFFGPGTRLTVL.